This T cell receptor beta chain was profiled in a study of post-analysis software for immune sequencing data. TCR beta cDNA libraries had unique molecular identifiers. T cells numbering about 0.9 to 11 million gave rise to a few hundred thousand cDNA molecules. One entry per CDR3 protein, called by TCRdb with MiXCR from the PCR reads. The table has about 460,000 distinct CDR3 sequences, approximately 46% seen once; the top ten hold 9% to 14%. Looked up from germline, CDR1 is SEHNR and CDR2 is FQNEAQ (reference sequence). The CDR3 totals 13 residues. V lost 3 bases to trimming and J lost 13 bases, with 18 bases between them. To note about this clonotype: Antigen specificity is unknown.

The study's findings and limits: There were five or six TRBV segments more frequent in patients than controls, and TRBV5-6, TRBV5-1 and TRBV20-1 were among them.

V usage is TRBV7-9 and J usage is TRBJ2-5; tentatively, D is TRBD2 (5 bases). The sequence derives from a girl aged 5 to 17 with multiple sclerosis. The sequenced sample consisted of blood. CDR3 sequence: CASSFTTQRAVYF. CDR3 DNA: TGTGCCAGCAGCTTTACTACCCAGCGAGCGGTGTACTTC.